The clone carrying this T cell receptor beta chain was counted a few times. Its matching antigen is unknown. The CDR3 spans 16 residues. CDR1 and CDR2 (germline): SEHNR, FQNEAQ (reference sequence). V shed 6 bases, J shed 0 bases, and the junction held 10 bases outside the gene matches. The data were produced by immunoSEQ multiplex PCR, yet TCRdb's version contains in-frame clones alone and is incomplete. The sample records tens of thousands of clones, about 85% being singletons. The data belong to a study of identifying expanded T cells in peripheral blood. Study-level findings and limits: Approximately 1.1 clones differed between technical replicates, versus around 15 and 18 over time.

The V and J genes are TRBV7-9 and TRBJ1-2, with 7 bases lining up with TRBD1. The sequence was obtained from a person aged 18 to 69 in good health. The specimen sequenced was blood. CDR3 nucleotide sequence: TGTGCCAGCAGTCGTCGGCGGGACAGCTCTAACTATGGCTACACCTTC. Translated, it gives CASSRRRDSSNYGYTF.